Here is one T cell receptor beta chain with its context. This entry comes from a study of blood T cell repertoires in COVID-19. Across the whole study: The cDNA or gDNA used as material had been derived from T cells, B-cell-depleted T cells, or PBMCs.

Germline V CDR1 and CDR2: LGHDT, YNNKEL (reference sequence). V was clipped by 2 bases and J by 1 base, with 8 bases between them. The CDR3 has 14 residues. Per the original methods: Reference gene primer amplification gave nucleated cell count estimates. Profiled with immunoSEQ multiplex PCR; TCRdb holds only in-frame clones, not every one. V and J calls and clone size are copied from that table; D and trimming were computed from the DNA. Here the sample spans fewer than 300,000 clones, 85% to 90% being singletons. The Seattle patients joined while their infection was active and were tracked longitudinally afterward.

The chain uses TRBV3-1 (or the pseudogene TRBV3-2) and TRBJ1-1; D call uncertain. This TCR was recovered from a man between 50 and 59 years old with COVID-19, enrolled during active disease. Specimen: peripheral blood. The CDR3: CASSQLGSNTEAFF. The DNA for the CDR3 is TGTGCCAGCAGCCAACTGGGCTCGAACACTGAAGCTTTCTTT.